These T cell receptor beta chains were read from a single sample in a study of blood T cells in healthy people across ages. TCRdb analysed the 5' RACE reads with MiXCR anew, one entry per CDR3 protein. The table shows a few hundred thousand distinct CDR3 sequences, with 27% occurring only once. The sequenced sample consisted of blood. These receptor sequences come from a woman in her 70s in good health. CDR3s include the opening cysteine and the closing phenylalanine or tryptophan. The D gene is left open where the match is weak. Clone size is not always given. Where it is, it says once, few, many or a class for expanded clones.

NA,14,TRBV30,TRBJ2-1,NA,CASALRSSGNEQFF,TGTGCCTCCGCACTCCGAAGTAGCGGCAATGAGCAGTTCTTC
NA,17,TRBV5-6,TRBJ2-1,NA,CASSIGGMRPRLAEQFF,TGTGCCAGCAGTATAGGGGGAATGAGGCCCCGGCTCGCCGAGCAGTTCTTC
TRBD2,13,TRBV20-1,TRBJ2-5,NA,CSAQSGAQETQYF,TGCAGTGCTCAAAGCGGGGCCCAAGAGACCCAGTACTTC
TRBD2,14,TRBV5-1,TRBJ2-5,once,CAGTRGDRQETQYF,TGCGCCGGCACTCGGGGGGATCGACAAGAGACCCAGTACTTC
TRBD1,14,TRBV12-3/TRBV12-4,TRBJ1-2,few,CASRLNRGRGGYTF,TGTGCCAGCCGACTAAACAGGGGGCGCGGCGGCTACACCTTC
NA,16,TRBV6-5,TRBJ1-2,many,CASSHDRVTAGRGYTF,TGTGCCAGCAGTCACGATCGAGTGACAGCTGGACGTGGCTACACCTTC
TRBD2,16,TRBV3-1,TRBJ2-3,NA,CASSPWLAVSTDTQYF,TGTGCCAGCAGCCCTTGGCTAGCGGTAAGCACAGATACGCAGTATTTT
NA,15,TRBV6-1,TRBJ1-4,few,CASSATAWTNEKLFF,TGTGCCAGCAGTGCCACAGCGTGGACTAATGAAAAACTGTTTTTT
NA,14,TRBV7-8,TRBJ2-1,few,CASSLDPLYNEQFF,TGTGCCAGCAGCTTAGACCCTCTTTACAATGAGCAGTTCTTC
TRBD1,15,TRBV20-1,TRBJ2-5,NA,CSAFRQGLSQETQYF,TGCAGTGCCTTTAGACAGGGGTTGTCCCAAGAGACCCAGTACTTC
NA,13,TRBV9,TRBJ2-5,few,CASSAGGGETQYF,TGTGCCAGCAGCGCAGGAGGGGGAGAGACCCAGTACTTC
TRBD1,16,TRBV20-1,TRBJ1-6,NA,CSARDHLQGENSPLHF,TGCAGTGCTAGAGATCATCTTCAGGGGGAGAATTCACCCCTCCACTTT
TRBD1,16,TRBV18,TRBJ1-4,few,CASSRQGRATNEKLFF,TGTGCCAGCTCCCGACAGGGGCGGGCAACTAATGAAAAACTGTTTTTT
NA,16,TRBV2,TRBJ1-1,NA,CASRPHSGTLNTEAFF,TGTGCCAGCAGACCCCATTCCGGGACACTGAACACTGAAGCTTTCTTT
NA,11,TRBV3-1,TRBJ2-1,few,CASSLGGPKFF,TGTGCCAGCAGCCTGGGGGGGCCGAAGTTCTTC
NA,13,TRBV14,TRBJ1-2,NA,CASSHGIFYGYTF,TGTGCCAGCAGCCATGGGATCTTCTATGGCTACACCTTC
TRBD2,12,TRBV20-1,TRBJ2-7,NA,CSAYRGVGEQYF,TGCAGTGCGTACCGGGGGGTGGGTGAGCAGTACTTC
NA,15,TRBV4-3,TRBJ1-1,few,CASSQGVGWGTEAFF,TGCGCCAGCAGCCAAGGGGTAGGGTGGGGCACTGAAGCTTTCTTT
NA,11,TRBV6-2/TRBV6-3,TRBJ2-1,many,CASSRSNEQFF,TGTGCCAGCAGTCGGAGTAATGAGCAGTTCTTC
NA,15,TRBV24-1,TRBJ2-3,few,CATSGGGAGTNTQYF,TGTGCCACCAGTGGGGGGGGGGCCGGGACTAATACGCAGTATTTT
NA,17,TRBV6-1,TRBJ1-6,few,CASSPSGVRGYNSPLHF,TGTGCCAGCAGCCCTTCCGGGGTGAGGGGATATAATTCACCCCTCCACTTT
TRBD1,15,TRBV27,TRBJ2-7,NA,CASSPGGTVSYEQYF,TGTGCCAGCAGTCCCGGTGGGACAGTCTCCTACGAGCAGTACTTC
TRBD2,16,TRBV5-4,TRBJ2-5,NA,CASSSSGLAGMETQYF,TGTGCCAGCAGCTCTTCGGGACTAGCGGGGATGGAGACCCAGTACTTC
NA,13,TRBV18,TRBJ1-5,few,CASSPLQDQPQHF,TGTGCCAGCTCACCATTGCAGGATCAGCCCCAGCATTTT
NA,14,TRBV30,TRBJ2-5,few,CAWRGWGRQETQYF,TGTGCCTGGAGGGGCTGGGGTCGACAAGAGACCCAGTACTTC
NA,12,TRBV7-9,TRBJ1-2,NA,CASSLMMIGYTF,TGTGCCAGCAGCTTAATGATGATCGGCTACACCTTC